The sequence of this T cell receptor beta chain was determined in a study of T cell changes during pregnancy in multiple sclerosis (dated by TCRdb to between 2018 and 2021). Describing the broader study: The study looked at changes in the T cell repertoire across pregnancy in women with multiple sclerosis.

Receptors were amplified or captured by the immunoSEQ multiplex PCR assay. Entries here come from immuneACCESS through TCRdb and include only in-frame sequences with V and J called. Some clones fail to appear in such tables; in the studies checked, an unresolved V gene covers under half of the shortfall, and the cause of the remainder is unknown. For this sample there are almost 25,000 clones; about 88% appear just once. In total, the top ten clones hold about 0.68% of the sample. V is reduced by 0 bases and J by 2 bases, leaving a spacing of 12 bases between them. Per the germline V gene, SGHRS is the CDR1 and YFSETQ is the CDR2. Including the terminal cysteine and phenylalanine, the CDR3 comprises 15 residues. Of the read, only the CDR3 DNA is kept; its 45 bases are in frame from base 1. This clone has only one observation. The clone's antigen remains unknown. Base qualities are not provided; no much larger clone lies one nucleotide away.

The V and J segments used are TRBV5-1 and TRBJ2-7; a tentative D match to TRBD2 spans 6 bases. The material sequenced was CD4+ T cells from peripheral blood mononuclear cells, taken in the first trimester of pregnancy. This sequence originates from a female donor in good health, enrolled as a control in a pregnancy study. The CDR3 reads as follows: CASSLVTSRAYEQYF. The nucleotide sequence is TGCGCCAGCAGCTTGGTTACTAGCAGAGCCTACGAGCAGTACTTC.